Shown below are 21 T cell receptor beta chains from a single sample sequenced in a study of siplizumab effects on memory and regulatory T cells. Assay used: immunoSEQ multiplex PCR; TCRdb lists only in-frame clones, some missing. The sample lists about 40,000 clones, roughly 90% occurring once. The sequenced sample consisted of naive CD4+ T cells sorted from blood. All receptors come from a human donor in good health.

This clone was counted once. The chain joins TRBV5-3 to TRBJ1-2; TRBD1 is a possible D gene (5 bases). Being an ORF, TRBV5-3 has a function that is uncertain. The length of the CDR3 is 13 residues. The ends were cut back, 6 bases at V and 6 bases at J, with 15 bases in the middle. The DNA of the CDR3 is TGTGCCAGAACGATTTGGGGGGACCATGGCTACACCTTC. Translating gives CARTIWGDHGYTF.

The V and J genes are TRBV10-3 and TRBJ2-3; 9 nucleotides line up with TRBD2. Germline CDR1 is ENHRY and CDR2 is SYGVKD. CDR3 size: 14 residues. The ends lost 4 bases at V and 2 bases at J; junction bases unmatched: 1. The chain's CDR3 is CAISGLAVTDTQYF. In DNA, the CDR3 is TGTGCCATCAGTGGACTAGCGGTCACAGATACGCAGTATTTT.

This chain joins TRBV11-3 and TRBJ2-5, with 7 nucleotides matching TRBD1. The CDR3 length is 12 residues. Germline trimming cut 8 bases from V and 2 bases from J; bases unmatched to any gene: 2. Germline V lookup: CDR1 SGHNT, CDR2 YENEEA. In DNA form, the CDR3 reads TGTGCCAGCGGGGACAGACAAGAGACCCAGTACTTC. Amino acids: CASGDRQETQYF.

J is TRBJ2-5 and V is TRBV27; D is unresolved. The CDR3 runs 13 residues. V lost 2 bases, J lost 4 bases, and 8 bases lay in between. The germline CDR1 and CDR2 sequences are MNHEY and SMNVEV (reference sequence). The CDR3: CASSLRRRETQYF. CDR3 in DNA: TGTGCCAGCAGTTTAAGAAGGCGAGAGACCCAGTACTTC.

This chain joins TRBV25-1 and TRBJ1-2, with a weak D call TRBD1 (5 bases). The CDR3 runs to 13 residues. The germline V gene has CDR1 MGHDK and CDR2 SYGVNS. V shed 4 bases and J shed 2 bases, with 8 bases lying between them. CDR3 sequence: CASSGDRNYGYTF. The CDR3 bases are TGTGCCAGCAGTGGCGACAGAAACTATGGCTACACCTTC.

The chain joins TRBV18 to TRBJ1-1, with D unresolved. The germline V gene has CDR1 KGHSH and CDR2 LQKENI. Trimming stripped 2 bases from V and 3 bases from J, with 16 bases between. The CDR3 extends over 16 amino acids. The CDR3 sequence is CASSPSEVFSHTEAFF. CDR3 coding DNA: TGTGCCAGCTCACCAAGTGAGGTCTTTTCACACACTGAAGCTTTCTTT.

This rearrangement joins TRBV5-1 to TRBJ1-3; no clear D. V lost 3 bases and J lost 3, with 7 bases in between. Germline V gene data show CDR1 as SGHRS and CDR2 as YFSETQ. The CDR3 is 13 residues long. For the CDR3, the DNA is TGCGCCAGCAGCTCGGACCGTGGAAACACCATATATTTT. Translation gives CASSSDRGNTIYF.

This clone was seen a handful of times. The rearrangement links TRBV6-5 to TRBJ1-5; no clear D gene. The CDR3 is 14 amino acids. Trimming took 6 bases from V and 9 from J, leaving 18 bases between them. CDR1 is MNHEY and CDR2 is SVGAGI in the germline V gene. The CDR3 coding sequence is TGTGCCAGCAGCACTCTGGGCCGCTTCGGGCCCCAGCATTTT. Translating gives CASSTLGRFGPQHF.

V is TRBV18 and J is TRBJ2-3, with TRBD2 matching over 10 bases. From germline, CDR1 is KGHSH and CDR2 LQKENI. V gave up 3 bases and J gave up 5 bases; unmatched junction bases: 5. CDR3 length equals 15 residues. CDR3 protein: CASSPTSGAGDTQYF. DNA for the CDR3: TGTGCCAGCTCACCCACTAGCGGGGCGGGAGATACGCAGTATTTT.

The V call is TRBV14, the J call TRBJ2-7, with a possible D match to TRBD1 (5 bases). Germline CDR1 and CDR2: SGHDN and FVKESK. The CDR3 runs 14 residues. V shed 2 bases and J shed 3 bases, with 11 bases lying between them. The CDR3 region is CASSQRGAVYEQYF. The CDR3 DNA is TGTGCCAGCAGCCAAAGGGGCGCAGTCTACGAGCAGTACTTC.

The gene calls are TRBV2 and TRBJ2-1, with 7 bases lining up with TRBD2. CDR3 size: 14 residues. Per the germline V gene, CDR1 is SNHLY and CDR2 is FYNNEI. With V trimmed by 7 bases and J by 4 bases, 7 bases remained unmatched. The CDR3 nucleotides are TGTGCCAGCACCGGAGGCGGGGGATACAATGAGCAGTTCTTC. Protein sequence: CASTGGGGYNEQFF.

The genes are TRBV2 and TRBJ1-2; D perhaps matches TRBD1 (5 bases). The germline V gene encodes CDR1 SNHLY and CDR2 FYNNEI. The CDR3 sequence is 13 residues long. V was cut by 4 bases and J by 6 bases, with 12 bases left in between. The CDR3 sequence: CASSGPGRDGYTF. The CDR3 DNA reads as TGTGCCAGCAGTGGCCCGGGGCGGGATGGCTACACCTTC.

The CDR3, as DNA: TGTGCCAGCAGTGAGGGCCCCGGACAGGTTAACTACGAGCAGTACTTC. It is translated as CASSEGPGQVNYEQYF. This chain uses TRBV25-1 with TRBJ2-7; 7 positions match TRBD1. The CDR3 runs to 16 residues. The J segment lost 3 bases and the V segment lost 3 bases, leaving 11 bases of the junction unmatched. Germline CDR1 reads MGHDK; CDR2 reads SYGVNS.

V gene TRBV6-5 combines with J gene TRBJ2-7; D unresolved. CDR3 length: 12 residues. In germline, CDR1 is MNHEY, CDR2 SVGAGI. The V gene lost 6 bases and the J gene lost 4 bases, with 10 bases spanning the gap. The CDR3 loop reads CASRDEVYEQYF. In nucleotides, the CDR3 is TGTGCCAGCAGGGATGAAGTATACGAGCAGTACTTC.

The chain carries TRBV20-1 and TRBJ1-5, with D uncertain. The germline V gene has CDR1 DFQATT and CDR2 SNEGSKA (reference sequence). This CDR3 region has 9 residues. The CDR3 loop is CNESRPQHF. CDR3 nucleotides: TGCAACGAAAGCCGGCCCCAGCATTTT.

This clone showed up just once. The chain employs TRBV12-5 and TRBJ2-3, with D possibly TRBD1 on 6 matching bases. V lost 2 bases, J lost 0 bases, and 15 bases lay in between. Germline lookup yields CDR1 LGHNT and CDR2 FRNRAP. CDR3 length: 17 residues. The CDR3 protein is CASGLRSWTASTDTQYF. The CDR3 DNA reads as TGTGCTAGTGGTTTGCGCTCGTGGACAGCTAGCACAGATACGCAGTATTTT.

This chain uses TRBV7-9 with TRBJ2-6; D call uncertain. The CDR3 is 15 residues long. Germline CDR1 and CDR2: SEHNR and FQNEAQ (reference sequence). V lost 5 bases to trimming and J lost 1 base, with 9 bases between them. CDR3 in amino acids: CASSEARSGANVLTF. CDR3 sequence (DNA): TGTGCCAGCAGCGAGGCAAGGTCTGGGGCCAACGTCCTGACTTTC.

The chain's CDR3 is CASSPDRVDEQYF. The CDR3 DNA reads as TGTGCCAGCTCACCGGACAGGGTGGACGAGCAGTACTTC. The chain has TRBV18 and TRBJ2-7, with TRBD1 identical over 8 bases. Per the germline V gene, CDR1 is KGHSH and CDR2 is LQKENI. The CDR3 spans 13 residues. V lost 3 bases and J lost 5; bases outside the gene matches: 3.

The chain employs TRBV7-3 and TRBJ2-6, with TRBD1 as a possible D gene (5 bases). Trimming took 1 base from V and 0 from J, leaving 10 bases between them. Looked up from germline, CDR1 is SGHTA and CDR2 is FQGTGA. The CDR3 is 17 residues long. CDR3 residues: CASSLIGASSGANVLTF. In DNA form, the CDR3 reads TGTGCCAGCAGCTTAATTGGGGCAAGCTCTGGGGCCAACGTCCTGACTTTC.

This clone was observed once. The V call is TRBV5-1, the J call TRBJ2-7; unclear D gene. Germline V lookup: CDR1 SGHRS, CDR2 YFSETQ. The V end lost 3 bases, the J end lost 5 bases, and 15 bases lay between the germline ends. This CDR3 is built from 14 residues. CDR3 in DNA: TGCGCCAGCAGCTGGCCAAGAGCTTCTGACGAGCAGTACTTC. Amino acids: CASSWPRASDEQYF.

This rearrangement joins TRBV6-1 to TRBJ2-7, with 7 bases aligning to TRBD1. Germline CDR1 MNHNS, CDR2 SASEGT. This CDR3 is built from 15 residues. The V and J ends lost 4 bases and 4 bases, in that order; junction bases with no gene match: 10. The CDR3 sequence is CASSATGVPSYEQYF. In DNA form, the CDR3 reads TGTGCCAGCAGTGCTACAGGGGTGCCCTCTTACGAGCAGTACTTC.